The 10 T cell receptor beta chains presented below share a single source sample, sequenced in a study of PD-1 blockade in mismatch repair-deficient tumors. Sequenced by immunoSEQ multiplex PCR; TCRdb stores in-frame clones only, minus some. The repertoire holds approximately 38,000 clones, roughly 83% seen once, with approximately 24% in the top ten. Source: peripheral blood, taken 4 weeks after starting pembrolizumab. These receptor sequences come from an adult with mismatch repair-deficient cancer.

This clone showed up just once. The CDR3 sequence is CATSGGETVNEQFF. In nucleotides, the CDR3 is TGTGCCACCTCGGGGGGGGAGACTGTAAATGAGCAGTTCTTC. The rearrangement uses TRBV6-6 and TRBJ2-1; 8 bases agree with TRBD2. Germline V gene sequence: CDR1 MNHNY, CDR2 SVGAGI (reference sequence). The CDR3 has 14 residues. V lost 10 bases and J lost 7; bases outside the gene matches: 12.

The V call is TRBV18, the J call TRBJ2-1, with D maybe TRBD2 (5 bases). The CDR3 covers 17 residues. The germline V gene encodes CDR1 KGHSH and CDR2 LQKENI. V lost 3 bases and J 4 bases, leaving 19 bases between the germline ends. The CDR3 region is CASSPARGAGSYNEQFF. For the CDR3, the DNA is TGTGCCAGCTCACCCGCCCGGGGTGCGGGTTCTTACAATGAGCAGTTCTTC.

The chain carries TRBV5-4 and TRBJ2-3; TRBD2 agrees at 9 bases. The CDR3 contains 16 residues. The trim removed 2 bases at V and 6 bases at J, leaving 10 bases unmatched. Germline V gives CDR1 SGHNT, CDR2 YYREEE (reference sequence). Here the CDR3 DNA reads TGTGCCAGCAGCTTAAGTTCCAGCGGGAGGAGGGATACGCAGTATTTT. It translates to CASSLSSSGRRDTQYF.

The chain recombines TRBV28 with TRBJ2-1, with 9 nucleotides matching TRBD1. This CDR3 spans 17 amino acids. J was trimmed by 4 bases and V by 7 bases; bases with no gene match: 14. The V gene's germline CDR1 is MDHEN and CDR2 SYDVKM. In nucleotides, the CDR3 is TGTGCCAGCACCCCATCATCCGGGACAGGGACGTACAATGAGCAGTTCTTC. As protein: CASTPSSGTGTYNEQFF.

The chain joins TRBV6-1 to TRBJ2-1, with TRBD1 identical over 8 bases. V lost 7 bases, J lost 3 bases, and 8 bases stayed unmatched. From germline, CDR1 is MNHNS and CDR2 SASEGT. The CDR3 totals 15 residues. The CDR3, as DNA: TGTGCCAGCACCTTGACAGGGGCGGTCTACAATGAGCAGTTCTTC. It specifies CASTLTGAVYNEQFF.

J is TRBJ1-5 and V is TRBV18; no reliable D call. With 6 bases removed from V and 4 bases from J, the gap between germline ends came to 10 bases. This CDR3 comprises 13 residues. CDR1 is KGHSH and CDR2 is LQKENI in the germline V gene. The CDR3 bases are TGTGCCAGCTCCGAGGACCGTAATCAGCCCCAGCATTTT. Its translation: CASSEDRNQPQHF.

This sequence joins TRBV7-3 and TRBJ2-7; D remains ambiguous. The ends were cut back, 1 base at V and 3 bases at J, with 10 bases in the middle. CDR3 size: 14 residues. Germline V gene data show CDR1 as SGHTA and CDR2 as FQGTGA. CDR3 amino acids: CASSLKLTLYEQYF. The CDR3 DNA reads TGTGCCAGCAGCTTAAAACTAACCCTCTACGAGCAGTACTTC.

This sequence joins TRBV9 and TRBJ2-1, with D perhaps given as TRBD1 or TRBD2 (6 bases each). Trimming removed 3 bases from V and 0 bases from J, with 16 bases in between. CDR1 and CDR2 from the germline V gene are SGDLS and YYNGEE. There are 17 residues in the CDR3. CDR3 DNA: TGTGCCAGCAGCGACAACAGGGTGGGGGGCTCCTACAATGAGCAGTTCTTC. Translated, it gives CASSDNRVGGSYNEQFF.

The V and J genes are TRBV4-3 and TRBJ1-4; D gene uncertain. In germline, CDR1 is LGHNA, CDR2 YSLEER. The CDR3 has 19 amino acids. The germline V and J ends were trimmed by 0 bases and 3 bases, with 20 bases remaining between them. The CDR3, as DNA: TGCGCCAGCAGCCAAGATTGGGGTCGAGTGTTGTCGTCTAATGAAAAACTGTTTTTT. This translates into CASSQDWGRVLSSNEKLFF.

The chain carries TRBV28 and TRBJ1-3; tentatively, D is TRBD1 (5 bases). Trimming stripped 3 bases from V and 0 bases from J, with 18 bases between. In germline, CDR1 is MDHEN, CDR2 SYDVKM. The CDR3 is 18 amino acids. CDR3 residues: CASSFPSGLMGSGNTIYF. CDR3 in DNA: TGTGCCAGCAGTTTCCCCTCGGGACTGATGGGCTCTGGAAACACCATATATTTT.